The T cell receptor beta chain under discussion was sequenced for a study of cytomegalovirus exposure and HLA in healthy donors. Study conclusions and caveats: In an earlier analysis, productive rearrangement rates for most beta V segments clustered near 87% or 30%. Diagnosis of cytomegalovirus status made by the classifier reportedly showed high specificity and sensitivity.

These donors counted as nominally healthy when sampled, but unrecorded immune exposures were likely. The PCR contained 60 Vbeta and 13 Jbeta primers. Sequencing used immunoSEQ multiplex PCR; TCRdb keeps in-frame clones, though not all of them. The sample includes under 85,000 clones. Notes on this clone: Its antigen is as yet unknown.

In germline, CDR1 is LGHNA, CDR2 YSLEER. The CDR3 has 15 amino acids. V was pared by 0 bases and J by 0 bases, with 6 bases between. The sample consisted of PBMCs. The TCR originated in a boy under 18 in good health and CMV-seronegative. The chain uses TRBV4-3 and TRBJ1-5, with D possibly TRBD1 on 5 matching bases. CDR3: CASSQDRVSNQPQHF. The CDR3 nucleotides are TGCGCCAGCAGCCAAGACAGGGTTAGCAATCAGCCCCAGCATTTT.